This T cell receptor beta chain was sequenced in a study of T cells in Graves' hyperthyroidism and ophthalmopathy. Broader study findings: Most thyroid clonotypes with frequency above 0.001 were detected in blood.

RNA transcripts served as the template for amplifying TCR beta CDR3 regions. The HTBI primer set served for first-round RT-PCR of the TCR CDR3. Each CDR3 protein is one row after TCRdb ran MiXCR on the multiplex PCR reads. The sample contains approximately 570,000 distinct CDR3 sequences, about 20% of which appear only once. CDR1 GTSNPN and CDR2 SVGIG come from the germline V gene (reference sequence). CDR3 length equals 11 residues. Trimming took off 4 bases at V and 6 bases at J, with 8 bases between the two ends. This clonotype was seen more than once but under ten times. Its antigen is not identified.

This TCR was sampled from a man aged 40-49 years with Graves' ophthalmopathy. Sequencing was carried out using blood. The chain carries TRBV30 and TRBJ2-3; D is unresolved. The CDR3 loop is CAWTPRDTQYF. The CDR3 DNA reads TGTGCCTGGACTCCCCGGGATACGCAGTATTTT.